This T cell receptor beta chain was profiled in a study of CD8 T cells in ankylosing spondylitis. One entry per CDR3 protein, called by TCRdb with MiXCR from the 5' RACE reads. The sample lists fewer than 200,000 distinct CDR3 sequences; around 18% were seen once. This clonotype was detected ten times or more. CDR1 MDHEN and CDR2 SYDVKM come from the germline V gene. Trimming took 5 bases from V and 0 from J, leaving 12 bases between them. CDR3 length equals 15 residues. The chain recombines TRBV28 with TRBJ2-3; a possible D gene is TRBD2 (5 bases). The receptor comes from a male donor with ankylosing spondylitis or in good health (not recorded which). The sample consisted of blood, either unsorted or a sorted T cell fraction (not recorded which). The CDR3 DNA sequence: TGTGCCAGCAGTCCCGGGGTTACTAGCACAGATACGCAGTATTTT. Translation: CASSPGVTSTDTQYF.